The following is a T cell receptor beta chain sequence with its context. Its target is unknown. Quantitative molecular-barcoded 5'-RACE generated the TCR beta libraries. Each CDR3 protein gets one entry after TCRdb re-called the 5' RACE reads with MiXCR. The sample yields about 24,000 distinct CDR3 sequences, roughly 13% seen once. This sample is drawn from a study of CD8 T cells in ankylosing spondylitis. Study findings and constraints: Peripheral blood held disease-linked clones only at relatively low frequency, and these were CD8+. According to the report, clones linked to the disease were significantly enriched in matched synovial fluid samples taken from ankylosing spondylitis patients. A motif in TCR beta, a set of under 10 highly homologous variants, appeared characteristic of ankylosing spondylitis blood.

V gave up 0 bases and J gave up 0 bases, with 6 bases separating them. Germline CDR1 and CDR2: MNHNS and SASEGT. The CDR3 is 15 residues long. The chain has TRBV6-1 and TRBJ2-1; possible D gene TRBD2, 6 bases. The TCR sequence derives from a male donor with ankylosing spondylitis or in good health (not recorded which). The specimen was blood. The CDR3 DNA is TGTGCCAGCAGTGAAGCGGGGGGCTCCTACAATGAGCAGTTCTTC. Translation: CASSEAGGSYNEQFF.